The entry that follows covers one T cell receptor beta chain sequence. This clonotype was recorded at least ten times. Which antigen it targets is not known. Per-base qualities were not stored, and no clone one base away is much larger. The TCR beta CDR3 regions were amplified from the RNA transcripts. The TCR CDR3 was subjected to a first round of RT-PCR using the HTBI primer set and the Qiagen OneStep RT-PCR kit. The libraries were constructed in a second round of multiplex PCR and then size-selected and purified. Sequencing of the libraries was done on an Illumina HiSeq2000 using paired-end 100 bp reads. Per the original workflow: SOAPnuke was used to process the raw data, removing reads that contained adapters or uncalled bases, had a mean Phred below 15, or lacked an exact match to the constant primer or identifier. High-quality paired reads were merged using COPE v1.2.5, and each unique nucleotide sequence was defined as a clonotype. MiTCR v1.1 was used to align the clonotypes against IMGT TRBV, TRBD and TRBJ reference segments. The analysis was restricted to V-J combinations with a frequency above 0.0001, which together covered roughly 99% of the repertoires. A TCS score was defined as the ratio of F50 (clonal expansion) to E x V (chaos), with BLOSUM62-based TCRdist applied between CDR3 peptides within each V-J. Welch's t-statistics and random forest reduced around 510 V-J features to 13, which were used in a naive Bayes classifier (R e1071). TCRdb reworked the public reads: Q25 trimming with fastp, MiXCR clone assembly, productive beta chains retained. Rows with a matching CDR3 protein are joined into one entry that keeps the most common DNA and genes. V and J calls and clone size were set by TCRdb, not the authors. The sample table contains approximately 430,000 distinct CDR3 sequences; only one count was recorded for more than 15% of them. The ten largest make up just under 8% of the sample.

Graves' hyperthyroidism was defined as stable when no progression to ophthalmopathy occurred over 18 months of follow-up. Hyperthyroidism patients were newly diagnosed, with disease duration under 2 months, and aged 18 to 65 years. Exclusion was applied to patients with uncontrolled infections, other autoimmune diseases, pregnancy or lactation. Diagnoses were established on the basis of clinical symptoms, serum thyroxine and TRAb, thyroid ultrasound, and orbital computed tomography. PBMCs were isolated from more than 9 ml of fresh peripheral blood by Ficoll-Paque density gradient centrifugation. Total RNA was extracted using Trizol reagent, and RNA quality was assessed on an Agilent 2100 Bioanalyzer. The sample belongs to a study of T cells in Graves' hyperthyroidism and ophthalmopathy (dated by TCRdb to about 2019). A note on the overall study: Peripheral blood samples were taken at the time of initial diagnosis, prior to any treatment. Prospective prediction of ophthalmopathy was tested in an independent validation cohort consisting of roughly 20 hyperthyroidism patients and some 17 patients who later progressed to ophthalmopathy. The 90 to 100 discovery patients were randomly divided into training and test sets at a 7:3 ratio. TCR Vbeta CDR3 sequencing of roughly 140 peripheral blood samples (43 ophthalmopathy, about 74 hyperthyroidism and approximately 17 progressor patients) is reported in the paper. Once sampling was done, hyperthyroidism patients were given methimazole at a starting dose of 30 mg daily, whereas ophthalmopathy patients were given high-dose intravenous methylprednisolone. The study also compared thyroid tissue and blood T-cell repertoires from over 5 Graves' hyperthyroidism patients. A discovery cohort of 95 to 100 patients, approximately 45 with Graves' ophthalmopathy and about 60 with stable Graves' hyperthyroidism, was used to find distinguishing TCR V-J signatures.

Overall study outcomes, separate from this receptor: Sample size was not statistically predetermined, and blinding of investigators to group allocation was not performed. Most expanded thyroid clonotypes (frequency above 0.001) were also found in blood, which suggests that blood repertoires may mirror thyroid immune responses. In cross-validation, a model built on a 13 V-J signature told ophthalmopathy apart from stable hyperthyroidism with over 85% sensitivity and about 81% specificity, and in testing the same model reached 80%/75%. During validation, the model predicted progression to ophthalmopathy a median of roughly 7.1 months ahead of onset, with around 71% sensitivity and 72% to 80% specificity.

The TCR was taken from a woman aged 18-30 years with Graves' hyperthyroidism. Sequences were obtained from blood.

The CDR3 region has the sequence CASSYGTGGVSEQYF. The DNA sequence follows: TGTGCCAGCAGTTATGGAACAGGGGGGGTTTCCGAGCAGTACTTC. The chain uses TRBV6-1 and TRBJ2-7, with a tentative D gene TRBD1 over 8 matching bases. The germline V gene provides CDR1 MNHNS and CDR2 SASEGT. CDR3 length: 15 amino acids, cysteine to phenylalanine. The only DNA kept is the CDR3, 45 bases in frame from the first base. Between the V and J ends, shortened by 5 bases and 6 bases respectively, the junction contains 20 bases.